These 2 T cell receptor beta chains were sequenced from one sample in a study of shared clonotypes between healthy human individuals. CD45RO negativity and positive selection for CCR7 defined naive CD8 cells, a population that excluded terminally differentiated effector memory CD45RA+ cells. Assay used: immunoSEQ multiplex PCR; TCRdb lists only in-frame clones, some missing. The repertoire holds about 2.1 million clones, with 90% to 95% as singletons. Sequencing used naive CD8+ T cells from PBMCs. The receptors derive from a man in his late teens or twenties in good health. Some clones in this sample may be carry-over from other donors' samples.

The chain carries TRBV27 and TRBJ2-2; D ambiguous. Between the trimmed V and J ends, which lost 5 bases and 1 base, there was a span of 14 bases. The CDR3 totals 16 residues. CDR1 is MNHEY and CDR2 is SMNVEV in the germline V gene (reference sequence). In nucleotides, the CDR3 is TGTGCCAGCAGTCTCAAAAAGGGCCGGAACACCGGGGAGCTGTTTTTT. It yields the protein CASSLKKGRNTGELFF.

CDR3 sequence reads: CASSQEAGLAFYEQYF. CDR3 nucleotides: TGCGCCAGCAGCCAAGAGGCGGGACTCGCCTTCTACGAGCAGTACTTC. V and J are TRBV4-1 and TRBJ2-7; tentatively, D is TRBD2 (6 bases). Germline lookup yields CDR1 MGHRA and CDR2 YSYEKL. This CDR3 comprises 16 residues. Trimming shortened V by 0 bases and J by 3 bases, and 15 bases separated the two germline ends.